One sample yielded the 21 T cell receptor beta chains listed below, sequenced in a study of T cells expressing NK-cell markers. TCRdb re-analyzed the 5' RACE reads; it lists each CDR3 protein once, without DNA. The table gives about 260,000 distinct CDR3 sequences; the top ten clones make up about 0.39% of it. The sequencing sample was made of blood T cells: a sorted CD56 or NKG2C T cell subset, CD4+ or CD8+ T cells, or bulk PBMC T cells (not recorded which). The receptor source for this set is a man between 18 and 35 years old in good health.

The rearrangement joins TRBV29-1 to TRBJ2-1; TCRdb returns TRBD1, unconfirmable since there is no DNA. CDR1 and CDR2 (germline): SQVTM, ANQGSEA. This CDR3 region has 14 residues. CDR3 sequence reads: CSVARVGRGYEQFF.

The chain couples TRBV5-5 to TRBJ2-1. CDR3 size: 13 residues. Germline V gene data show CDR1 as SGHKS and CDR2 as YYEKEE (reference sequence). Here the CDR3 reads CASSSTVLNEQFF. The whole variable domain, filled in from reference TRBV5-5 and TRBJ2-1, reads DAGVTQSPTHLIKTRGQQVTLRCSPISGHKSVSWYQQVLGQGPQFIFQYYEKEERGRGNFPDRFSARQFPNYSSELNVNALLLGDSALYLCASSSTVLNEQFFGPGTRLTVL.

V and J are TRBV29-1 and TRBJ2-3; TCRdb's D call of TRBD2 is untestable without DNA. The CDR3 is 16 amino acids. CDR1 is SQVTM and CDR2 is ANQGSEA in the germline V gene. The CDR3 here is CSAKPGYRTSTDTQYF.

The rearrangement links TRBV6-1 to TRBJ2-2; TCRdb designates TRBD2, a call that cannot be tested without DNA. Looked up from germline, CDR1 is MNHNS and CDR2 is SASEGT. This CDR3 has 13 amino acids. This CDR3 reads CASIPRSTGELFF.

The chain couples TRBV12-3 or TRBV12-4 to TRBJ2-1; TCRdb gives TRBD2 as the D gene, but with no DNA this cannot be confirmed. The CDR3 sequence is 12 residues long. The CDR3 protein is CASSGTGRVEFF.

This sequence joins TRBV5-6 and TRBJ2-1. Germline CDR1 SGHDT, CDR2 YYEEEE. The CDR3 contains 14 residues. The CDR3: CASSVGVSYNEQFF.

The chain joins TRBV9 to TRBJ2-3; TCRdb outputs TRBD1, but without DNA this stays unchecked. CDR3 size: 15 residues. The germline gives CDR1 SGDLS, CDR2 YYNGEE. CDR3 residues: CASSATGTITDTQYF.

The V call is TRBV7-2, the J call TRBJ2-7; TCRdb names TRBD1, which stays unverified in the absence of DNA. CDR1 and CDR2 from the germline V gene are SGHTA and FQGNSA. The length of the CDR3 is 14 residues. The chain's CDR3 is CASSYGTETYEQYF.

This rearrangement joins TRBV5-4 to TRBJ2-1; TCRdb calls TRBD2, which cannot be checked without DNA. The CDR3 covers 14 residues. Germline V gene lookup returns CDR1 SGHNT and CDR2 YYREEE (reference sequence). Here the CDR3 reads CASSMGLDYNEQFF.

The V gene is TRBV7-8, the J gene TRBJ1-2. This CDR3 region has 14 residues. Germline V gene lookup returns CDR1 SGHVS and CDR2 FQNEAQ. The CDR3 is CASIPVGGFRGYTF.

V gene TRBV6-2 or TRBV6-3 combines with J gene TRBJ2-7; TCRdb's D call of TRBD1 is untestable without DNA. Per the germline V gene, CDR1 is MNHEY and CDR2 is SVGEGT. The CDR3 extends over 15 amino acids. The CDR3 sequence: CASSPFALGRYEQYF.

The chain couples TRBV12-3 or TRBV12-4 to TRBJ2-2; the TRBD2 assignment by TCRdb is unverifiable without DNA. The CDR3 length is 14 residues. CDR3: CASNEDYPTGELFF.

The chain is built from TRBV11-2 and TRBJ1-3; no DNA is available, so the TRBD1 call from TCRdb remains unchecked. The CDR3 runs 19 residues. Germline loops: CDR1 SGHAT, CDR2 FQNNGV. CDR3 sequence: CASSLGWPGGPLSGNTIYF.

The V and J genes are TRBV11-1 and TRBJ2-1; absent DNA, TCRdb's TRBD2 call cannot be checked. The CDR3 is 18 amino acids. Germline lookup yields CDR1 SGHAT and CDR2 FQDESV (reference sequence). The CDR3: CASSLAMTSGQTYNEQFF.

The rearrangement joins TRBV29-1 to TRBJ2-3; lacking DNA, the TRBD1 call made by TCRdb goes unchecked. Germline CDR1 reads SQVTM; CDR2 reads ANQGSEA. CDR3 length: 14 residues. The CDR3 region is CSVEKGQPTDTQYF.

The chain links TRBV12-3 or TRBV12-4 to TRBJ2-1; TCRdb's D gene call, TRBD2, goes unchecked for lack of DNA. The CDR3 consists of 13 residues. This CDR3 is CASNTMTSGRPFF.

The chain combines TRBV6-1 with TRBJ2-2; absent DNA, TCRdb's TRBD2 call cannot be checked. The CDR3 is made up of 16 amino acids. Germline CDR1 reads MNHNS; CDR2 reads SASEGT. Here the CDR3 reads CASRPLAGGNTGELFF.

The chain recombines TRBV6-2 or TRBV6-3 with TRBJ1-1. Germline lookup yields CDR1 MNHEY and CDR2 SVGEGT. The CDR3 is 15 residues long. The CDR3 spells CASSYSLAAGSAAFF.

The CDR3 region is CAISEGTSGSADTQYF. The rearrangement uses TRBV10-3 and TRBJ2-3; TCRdb's D gene call, TRBD2, goes unchecked for lack of DNA. Germline V gives CDR1 ENHRY, CDR2 SYGVKD. The CDR3 contains 16 residues.

The genes are TRBV5-1 and TRBJ2-3; TCRdb's D call, TRBD2, is unchecked because there is no DNA. The CDR3 contains 18 residues. Germline CDR1 reads SGHRS; CDR2 reads YFSETQ. The CDR3 loop reads CASSLAGTSGTSTDTQYF.

This chain connects TRBV5-1 to TRBJ1-6; TCRdb outputs TRBD1, but without DNA this stays unchecked. There are 15 residues in the CDR3. Germline lookup yields CDR1 SGHRS and CDR2 YFSETQ. The CDR3 loop reads CASSLDPGQGSPLHF.